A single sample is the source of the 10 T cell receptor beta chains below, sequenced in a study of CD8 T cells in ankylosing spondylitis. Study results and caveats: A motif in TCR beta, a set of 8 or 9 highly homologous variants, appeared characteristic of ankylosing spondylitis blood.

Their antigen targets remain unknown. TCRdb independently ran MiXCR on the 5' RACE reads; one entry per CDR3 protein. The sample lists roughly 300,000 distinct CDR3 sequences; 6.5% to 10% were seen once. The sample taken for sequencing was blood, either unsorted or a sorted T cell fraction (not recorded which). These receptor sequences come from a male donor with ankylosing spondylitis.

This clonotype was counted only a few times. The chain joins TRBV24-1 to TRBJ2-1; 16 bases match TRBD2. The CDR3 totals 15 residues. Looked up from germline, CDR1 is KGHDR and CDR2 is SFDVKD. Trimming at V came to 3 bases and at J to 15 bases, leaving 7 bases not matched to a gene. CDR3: CATSDPGLAGGPLFF. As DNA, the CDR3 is TGTGCCACCAGTGATCCGGGACTAGCGGGAGGGCCCCTGTTCTTC.

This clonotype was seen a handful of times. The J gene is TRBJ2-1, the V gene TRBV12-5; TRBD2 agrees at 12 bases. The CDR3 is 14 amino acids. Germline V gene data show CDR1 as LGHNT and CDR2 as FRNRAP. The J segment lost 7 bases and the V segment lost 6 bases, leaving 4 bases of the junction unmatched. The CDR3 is CASGPGTSGNEQFF. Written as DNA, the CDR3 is TGTGCTAGTGGCCCCGGGACTAGCGGGAATGAGCAGTTCTTC.

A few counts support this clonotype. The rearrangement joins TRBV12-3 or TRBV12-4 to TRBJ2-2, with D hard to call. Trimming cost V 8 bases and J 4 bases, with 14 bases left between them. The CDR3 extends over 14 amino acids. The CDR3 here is CASRTVLLTGELFF. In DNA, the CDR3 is TGTGCCAGCCGAACAGTCCTCCTCACCGGGGAGCTGTTTTTT.

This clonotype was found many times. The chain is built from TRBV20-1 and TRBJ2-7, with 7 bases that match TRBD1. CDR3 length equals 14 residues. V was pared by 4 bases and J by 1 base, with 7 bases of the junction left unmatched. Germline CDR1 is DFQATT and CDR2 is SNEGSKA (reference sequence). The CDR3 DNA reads TGCAGTGCTAAAAGCACGGGACAGTCCTACGAGCAGTACTTC. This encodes CSAKSTGQSYEQYF.

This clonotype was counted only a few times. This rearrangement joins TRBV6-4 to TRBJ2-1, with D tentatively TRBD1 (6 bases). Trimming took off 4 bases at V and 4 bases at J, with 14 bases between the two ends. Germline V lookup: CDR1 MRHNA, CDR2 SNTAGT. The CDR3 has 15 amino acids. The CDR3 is CASSAATGRYNEQFF. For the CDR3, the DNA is TGTGCCAGCAGTGCCGCCACAGGGAGATACAATGAGCAGTTCTTC.

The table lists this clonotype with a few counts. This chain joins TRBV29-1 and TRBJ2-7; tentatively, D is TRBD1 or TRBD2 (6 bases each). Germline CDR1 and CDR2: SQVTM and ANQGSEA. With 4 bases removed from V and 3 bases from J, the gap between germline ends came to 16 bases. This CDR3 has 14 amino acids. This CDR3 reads CSVGRGTGVYEQYF. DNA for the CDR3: TGCAGCGTTGGTAGGGGGACGGGAGTCTACGAGCAGTACTTC.

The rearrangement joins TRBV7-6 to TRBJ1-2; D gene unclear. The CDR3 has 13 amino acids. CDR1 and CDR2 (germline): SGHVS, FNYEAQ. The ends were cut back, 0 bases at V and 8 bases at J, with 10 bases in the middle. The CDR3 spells CASSLAPGEGYTF. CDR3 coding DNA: TGTGCCAGCAGCTTAGCGCCCGGGGAGGGCTACACCTTC. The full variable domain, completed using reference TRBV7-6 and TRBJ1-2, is GAGVSQSPRYKVTKRGQDVALRCDPISGHVSLYWYRQALGQGPEFLTYFNYEAQQDKSGLPNDRFSAERPEGSISTLTIQRTEQRDSAMYRCASSLAPGEGYTFGSGTRLTVV.

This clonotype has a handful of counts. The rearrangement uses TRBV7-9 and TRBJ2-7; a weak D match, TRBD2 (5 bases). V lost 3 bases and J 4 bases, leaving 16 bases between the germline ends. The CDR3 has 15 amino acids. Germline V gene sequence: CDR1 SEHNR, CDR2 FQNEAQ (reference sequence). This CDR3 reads CASSFSVSGAYEQYF. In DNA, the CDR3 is TGTGCCAGCAGCTTTTCGGTGAGCGGAGCTTACGAGCAGTACTTC. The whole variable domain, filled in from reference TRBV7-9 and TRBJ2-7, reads DTGVSQNPRHKITKRGQNVTFRCDPISEHNRLYWYRQTLGQGPEFLTYFQNEAQLEKSRLLSDRFSAERPKGSFSTLEIQRTEQGDSAMYLCASSFSVSGAYEQYFGPGTRLTVT.

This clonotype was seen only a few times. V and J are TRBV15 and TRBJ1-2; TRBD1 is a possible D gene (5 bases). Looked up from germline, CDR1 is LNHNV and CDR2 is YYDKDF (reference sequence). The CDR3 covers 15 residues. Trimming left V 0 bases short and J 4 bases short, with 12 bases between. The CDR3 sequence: CATSRDFRDSYGYTF. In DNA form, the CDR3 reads TGTGCCACCAGCAGAGATTTCCGCGACAGCTATGGCTACACCTTC.

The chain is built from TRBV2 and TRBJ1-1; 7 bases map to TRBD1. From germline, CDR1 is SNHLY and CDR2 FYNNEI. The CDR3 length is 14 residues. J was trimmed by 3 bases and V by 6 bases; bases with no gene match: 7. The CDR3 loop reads CASRQRQGYTEAFF. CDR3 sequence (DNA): TGTGCCAGCAGACAGAGACAGGGTTACACTGAAGCTTTCTTT.